This TCR beta chain was recorded in a study of cytomegalovirus exposure and HLA in healthy donors. Study-wide findings and caveats: TCR beta V- and J-gene trimming, according to a later analysis, was linked to a missense DCLRE1C variant. Cytomegalovirus association was listed for under 200 TCR beta chains.

PCR was performed using 60 Vbeta and 13 Jbeta primers. TCRdb's table, derived via immunoSEQ multiplex PCR, lists solely in-frame clones and lacks some. The top ten clones hold less than 3.5% of a sample with approximately 100,000 clones, approximately 72% of them seen once. This clone was detected once. Its antigen is unknown. The sequenced material came from PBMCs. The receptor comes from a woman in her fifties or sixties in good health and CMV-seronegative.

The chain's CDR3 is CASSLRGQGATAEAFF. CDR3 DNA sequence: TGTGCCAGCAGTTTAAGGGGACAGGGGGCTACCGCTGAAGCTTTCTTT. This rearrangement joins TRBV27 to TRBJ1-1, with 12 bases lining up with TRBD1. There are 16 residues in the CDR3. Trimming took 2 bases from V and 6 from J; bases not matched to a gene: 7. Germline values: CDR1 MNHEY, CDR2 SMNVEV (reference sequence).